This T cell receptor beta chain was profiled in a study of Graves' ophthalmopathy and Graves' hyperthyroidism. CDR3 size: 14 residues. The V and J ends lost 7 bases and 6 bases respectively, with 19 bases between them. In germline, CDR1 is MNHNS, CDR2 SASEGT. Only a few counts were recorded for this clonotype. Using RNA transcripts, the TCR beta CDR3 regions were amplified. HTBI-primed RT-PCR formed the first round, and a multiplex PCR formed the second. TCRdb called the multiplex PCR reads again in MiXCR, with one record for every CDR3 protein. The table records around 400,000 distinct CDR3 sequences, around 17% of them present only once.

The chain employs TRBV6-1 and TRBJ2-7; D call uncertain. The TCR was taken from a woman aged 18 to 35 with Graves' ophthalmopathy. Sequences were obtained from peripheral blood. The CDR3 is CASTQESSTLEQYF. DNA of the CDR3: TGTGCCAGCACCCAGGAGTCGTCGACTCTCGAGCAGTACTTC.